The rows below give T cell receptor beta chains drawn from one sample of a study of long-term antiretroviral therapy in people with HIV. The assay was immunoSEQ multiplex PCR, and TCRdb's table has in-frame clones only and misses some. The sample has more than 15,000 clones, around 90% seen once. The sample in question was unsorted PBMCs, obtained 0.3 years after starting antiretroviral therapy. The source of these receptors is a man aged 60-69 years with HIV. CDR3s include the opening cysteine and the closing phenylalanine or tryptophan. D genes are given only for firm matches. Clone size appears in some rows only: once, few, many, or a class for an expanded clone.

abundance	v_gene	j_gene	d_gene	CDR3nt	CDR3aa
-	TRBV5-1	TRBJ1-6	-	TGCGCCAGCAGGGGGGAACCGGATAATTCACCCCTCCACTTT	CASRGEPDNSPLHF
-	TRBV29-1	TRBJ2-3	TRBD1	TGCAGCGTAGCTCCGGACAGGGGTGGTTTGGGGAGCACAGATACGCAGTATTTT	CSVAPDRGGLGSTDTQYF
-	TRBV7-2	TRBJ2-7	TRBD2	TGTGCCAGCAGCTTATCCCCCGGGGAGGGCGAGCAGTACTTC	CASSLSPGEGEQYF
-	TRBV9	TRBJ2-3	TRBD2	TGTGCCAGCAGCTCGAGCGGGGGGGCAGTAGATACGCAGTATTTT	CASSSSGGAVDTQYF
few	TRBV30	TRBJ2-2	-	TGTGCCTGGAGTCCTCAGGGGCCGAGGAGTAACACCGGGGAGCTGTTTTTT	CAWSPQGPRSNTGELFF
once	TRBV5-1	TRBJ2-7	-	TGCGCCAGCAGCCCCGCGGGGCCCTACGAGCAGTACTTC	CASSPAGPYEQYF
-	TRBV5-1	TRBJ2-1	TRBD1	TGCGCCAGCAGCTTGGGACAGGGGGCTAGCAATGAGCAGTTCTTC	CASSLGQGASNEQFF
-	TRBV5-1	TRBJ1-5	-	TGCGCCAGCAGCCCAGGAGGGGGGGCGGGGAGCAATCAGCCCCAGCATTTT	CASSPGGGAGSNQPQHF
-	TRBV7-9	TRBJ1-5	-	TGTGCCAGCAGCTTAGGTGACAGTGGCCTCAGTCAGCCCCAGCATTTT	CASSLGDSGLSQPQHF
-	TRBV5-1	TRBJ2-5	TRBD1	TGCGCCAGCAGCTGGAGAGGGGGCGACGAGACCCAGTACTTC	CASSWRGGDETQYF
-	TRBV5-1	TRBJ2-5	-	TGCGCCAGCAGCTTGGTCCAGGGCGGAGAGACCCAGTACTTC	CASSLVQGGETQYF